These 22 T cell receptor beta chains originate from one sample sequenced in a study of blood T cell repertoires in COVID-19. Here immunoSEQ multiplex PCR was the method, and the copy in TCRdb shows in-frame clones only, minus some. The sample records approximately 290,000 clones, 87% being singletons. The source material was peripheral blood. The source of these receptors is a young man with active or convalescent COVID-19.

This clone has just a few counts. The chain joins TRBV6-5 to TRBJ2-7; 9 nucleotides match TRBD1. The CDR3 length is 16 residues. The V gene end was trimmed by 0 bases and the J gene end by 3 bases; junction bases not matched to a gene: 6. Germline loops: CDR1 MNHEY, CDR2 SVGAGI. The CDR3 loop is CASSYSKTGGFYEQYF. The CDR3 nucleotides read TGTGCCAGCAGTTACTCCAAGACAGGGGGATTCTACGAGCAGTACTTC.

The chain has TRBV21-1 and TRBJ2-4; the table's D gene call, TRBD1, was not cross checked with the DNA. TRBV21-1 is an annotated pseudogene. The CDR3 runs 21 residues. CDR3 loop: CASSKSAPGTGPPVAKNIQYF. Written as DNA, the CDR3 is TGTGCCAGCAGCAAATCTGCCCCCGGGACAGGGCCCCCCGTAGCCAAAAACATTCAGTACTTC.

This chain uses TRBV7-9 with TRBJ2-2; 10 bases are a match to TRBD2. V shed 4 bases and J 5 bases; nucleotides not matched to a gene: 7. This CDR3 spans 16 amino acids. CDR1 is SEHNR and CDR2 is FQNEAQ in the germline V gene (reference sequence). The CDR3 DNA sequence: TGTGCCAGCAGCTCCGGGCTAGCGGGAGTAACCGGGGAGCTGTTTTTT. As protein: CASSSGLAGVTGELFF.

The chain carries TRBV18 and TRBJ1-1, with TRBD1 matching over 9 bases. The junction had 4 bases not matched to a gene; V was cut back by 4 bases and J by 1 base. The germline gives CDR1 KGHSH, CDR2 LQKENI. This CDR3 is 15 amino acids long. The CDR3 coding sequence is TGTGCCAGCTCACAAGGACAGGGGACGAACACTGAAGCTTTCTTT. Protein sequence: CASSQGQGTNTEAFF.

The gene calls are TRBV3-1 (or the pseudogene TRBV3-2) and TRBJ1-6; D gene uncertain. Germline V gene data show CDR1 as LGHDT and CDR2 as YNNKEL (reference sequence). The CDR3 length is 14 residues. V was shortened by 1 base and J by 6 bases, with 7 bases between the two germline ends. CDR3 amino acids: CASSQAVLNSPLHF. The CDR3, as DNA: TGTGCCAGCAGCCAAGCGGTCCTTAATTCACCCCTCCACTTT.

The chain employs TRBV27 and TRBJ2-2; 9 nucleotides match TRBD2. Germline V CDR1 and CDR2: MNHEY, SMNVEV (reference sequence). J was trimmed by 6 bases and V by 2 bases; bases with no gene match: 22. The CDR3 has 21 residues. The CDR3 DNA reads TGTGCCAGCAGTTTAGATATTCCGGGACTAGCTGTAAGTTCAGGCTCCGGGGAGCTGTTTTTT. Protein product: CASSLDIPGLAVSSGSGELFF.

V is TRBV5-1 and J is TRBJ2-3, with 8 positions matching TRBD1. The germline CDR1 and CDR2 sequences are SGHRS and YFSETQ. The CDR3 has 18 residues. V lost 5 bases, J lost 2 bases, and 16 bases stayed unmatched. CDR3 DNA: TGCGCCAGCAGATCTGAGGCAGGGGGCATGGGCGTCACAGATACGCAGTATTTT. It encodes CASRSEAGGMGVTDTQYF.

The chain joins TRBV5-6 to TRBJ2-6; D remains ambiguous. This CDR3 is 15 amino acids long. Germline values: CDR1 SGHDT, CDR2 YYEEEE. V dropped 3 bases and J dropped 1 base, with 8 bases sitting between them. The CDR3 reads CASSSGVSGANVLTF. The CDR3 nucleotides read TGTGCCAGCAGCTCCGGAGTATCTGGGGCCAACGTCCTGACTTTC.

V is TRBV7-6 and J is TRBJ2-3, with TRBD2 matching 13 bases. Germline assignment: CDR1 SGHVS and CDR2 FNYEAQ. The V gene end was trimmed by 5 bases and the J gene end by 2 bases; junction bases not matched to a gene: 10. This CDR3 is 18 amino acids long. CDR3 protein: CASSPLRTSGRDTDTQYF. The CDR3 DNA is TGTGCCAGCAGCCCCCTCCGGACTAGCGGGAGAGACACAGATACGCAGTATTTT.

This sequence joins TRBV25-1 and TRBJ1-6; unclear D gene. Germline V lookup: CDR1 MGHDK, CDR2 SYGVNS. With 5 bases removed from V and 6 bases from J, the gap between germline ends came to 8 bases. The CDR3 is 13 amino acids. CDR3: CASSFNSNSPLHF. The CDR3 DNA reads as TGTGCCAGCAGTTTCAACAGTAATTCACCCCTCCACTTT.

This chain joins TRBV29-1 and TRBJ2-5; TRBD2 aligns across 9 bases. CDR3 size: 14 residues. V gave up 7 bases and J gave up 2 bases; unmatched junction bases: 8. Germline CDR1 and CDR2: SQVTM and ANQGSEA. The CDR3, as DNA: TGCAGCGCAGAACTAGCGGGTGTACAAGAGACCCAGTACTTC. Its translation: CSAELAGVQETQYF.

The rearrangement links TRBV4-3 to TRBJ2-4; D not resolved. CDR1 is LGHNA, CDR2 YSLEER, per germline. Trimming removed 8 bases at V and 0 bases at J, with 11 bases between. CDR3 length equals 14 residues. The CDR3 DNA reads as TGCGCCAGCCGACCAGACATAGCCAAAAACATTCAGTACTTC. As protein: CASRPDIAKNIQYF.

The V and J genes are TRBV5-4 and TRBJ2-7; D gene unclear. CDR3 length equals 12 residues. Per the germline V gene, CDR1 is SGHNT and CDR2 is YYREEE (reference sequence). The ends were cut back, 2 bases at V and 7 bases at J, with 10 bases in the middle. The CDR3 protein is CASSFSLGEQYF. DNA for the CDR3: TGTGCCAGCAGCTTCAGTCTCGGGGAGCAGTACTTC.

About this clone: The same CDR3 also results from other DNA sequences found in this sample. The V call is TRBV7-2, the J call TRBJ2-7, with 7 bases lining up with TRBD1. Germline V CDR1 and CDR2: SGHTA, FQGNSA. Trimming removed 1 base from V and 0 bases from J; junction bases left unmatched: 3. The CDR3 has 15 residues. CDR3 in DNA: TGTGCCAGCAGCTTAGTGGCAGGGGGCTCCTACGAGCAGTACTTC. Translating gives CASSLVAGGSYEQYF.

This rearrangement joins TRBV3-1 (or the pseudogene TRBV3-2) to TRBJ2-7, with D possibly matching TRBD2 (6 bases). CDR3 size: 16 residues. Germline V gives CDR1 LGHDT, CDR2 YNNKEL (reference sequence). V was pared by 0 bases and J by 1 base, with 13 bases between. The CDR3 is CASSQDPSGSSYEQYF. In DNA, the CDR3 is TGTGCCAGCAGCCAAGATCCATCCGGGAGTTCCTACGAGCAGTACTTC.

The rearrangement uses TRBV18 and TRBJ2-1; D not certain. This CDR3 has 15 amino acids. V lost 4 bases and J lost 7, with 17 bases in between. Looked up from germline, CDR1 is KGHSH and CDR2 is LQKENI. In DNA form, the CDR3 reads TGTGCCAGCTCACTCGATCCCCTGGGCAGGAATGAGCAGTTCTTC. Protein: CASSLDPLGRNEQFF.

This clone was counted once. The gene calls are TRBV4-1 and TRBJ2-3; 10 bases agree with TRBD1. Germline V gives CDR1 MGHRA, CDR2 YSYEKL. The CDR3 sequence is 14 residues long. Trimming cost V 4 bases and J 3 bases; bases outside gene matches: 1. The CDR3 DNA sequence: TGCGCCAGCAGCCCGGGACAGGGGACAGATACGCAGTATTTT. Protein product: CASSPGQGTDTQYF.

This clone was counted between two and nine times. The chain joins TRBV27 to TRBJ2-1; the match to TRBD2 covers 11 bases. The germline V gene encodes CDR1 MNHEY and CDR2 SMNVEV (reference sequence). The CDR3 spans 15 residues. V was pared by 4 bases and J by 4 bases, with 3 bases of the junction left unmatched. CDR3 sequence: CASSSLAGGYNEQFF. In DNA form, the CDR3 reads TGTGCCAGCAGTTCCCTAGCGGGGGGTTACAATGAGCAGTTCTTC.

The chain employs TRBV11-2 and TRBJ2-5; D ambiguous. CDR3 length: 15 residues. Trimming removed 1 base from V and 6 bases from J, with 15 bases in between. Germline CDR1 and CDR2: SGHAT and FQNNGV. CDR3 coding DNA: TGTGCCAGCAGCTTAGTTCGCTACCCTGGGCAGACCCAGTACTTC. Its translation: CASSLVRYPGQTQYF.

This clone came up once. The genes are TRBV13 and TRBJ2-5, with a possible D match to TRBD2 (6 bases). The germline V and J ends were trimmed by 5 bases and 5 bases, with 12 bases remaining between them. CDR3 size: 13 residues. In germline, CDR1 is PRHDT, CDR2 FYEKMQ (reference sequence). The CDR3 reads CASSLGGLETQYF. The DNA for the CDR3 is TGTGCCAGCAGCCTGGGGGGACTCGAGACCCAGTACTTC. The variable domain in full, completed from reference TRBV13 and TRBJ2-5, reads AAGVIQSPRHLIKEKRETATLKCYPIPRHDTVYWYQQGPGQDPQFLISFYEKMQSDKGSIPDRFSAQQFSDYHSELNMSSLELGDSALYFCASSLGGLETQYFGPGTRLLVL.

This CDR3 is CASSKQGQFNYGYTF. The CDR3 DNA is TGTGCCAGTTCGAAACAAGGACAGTTTAACTATGGCTACACCTTC. This chain joins TRBV19 and TRBJ1-2; D possibly corresponds to TRBD1 (6 bases). CDR1 is LNHDA, CDR2 SQIVND, per germline (reference sequence). The CDR3 has 15 amino acids. V was pared by 8 bases and J by 1 base, with 17 bases between.

This sequence joins TRBV18 and TRBJ1-5, with D possibly being TRBD1 (5 bases). The CDR3 covers 14 residues. The germline V and J ends were trimmed by 3 bases and 3 bases, with 9 bases remaining between them. Per germline, CDR1 KGHSH and CDR2 LQKENI. The CDR3 loop reads CASSPQGFNQPQHF. CDR3 in DNA: TGTGCCAGCTCACCTCAGGGCTTCAATCAGCCCCAGCATTTT.